This TCR beta chain was found in a study of Ad26.COV2.S vaccination and SARS-CoV-2 variants. General study findings and limits: The placebo group had lower spike-specific TCR breadth than the vaccine recipients did. Total T cell responses, in the TCR breadth and depth analyses, may have been underestimated.

In germline, CDR1 is LNHDA, CDR2 SQIVND (reference sequence). V lost 5 bases, J lost 3 bases, and 13 bases lay in between. The length of the CDR3 is 15 residues. Specified treatment: 19 received Ad26.COV2.S at low or high dose, single or two shots; 5 received placebo; per-sample allocation not given. Each sample was drawn 63 days after the first injection (of vaccine or placebo). Worth noting for this clone: What it binds is not known.

Sequenced by immunoSEQ multiplex PCR; TCRdb stores in-frame clones only, minus some. This table has approximately 500,000 clones, 70% to 90% appearing once. The chain combines TRBV19 with TRBJ1-4; D gene ambiguous. The sequence came from a person aged 18-60 years who received the Ad26.COV2.S COVID-19 vaccine or a placebo. This specimen consisted of peripheral blood, obtained in a trial of Ad26.COV2.S vaccine versus placebo. The CDR3 DNA reads TGTGCCAGTAGTCTGGGAGACGGGGCTAATGAAAAACTGTTTTTT. It codes for CASSLGDGANEKLFF.